These T cell receptor beta chains were read from a single sample in a study of persistence of HIV-infected CD4 T cells. This table comes from immunoSEQ multiplex PCR, and its TCRdb copy is limited to in-frame clones, with some not included. The table shows roughly 45,000 clones, with approximately 88% occurring only once. The antigens of these receptors remain unknown. The sample was CD4+ T cells sorted from PBMCs after roughly 20-hour stimulation, taken from a patient who received antiretroviral therapy. Every receptor here comes from an adult man with HIV who was CMV-seropositive. CDR3s include the opening cysteine and the closing phenylalanine or tryptophan. A D gene is named only where the DNA matches it firmly. A clone size is listed for some rows: how often the clone was seen (once, few, many), or a class if it is expanded.

TRBD1	TRBV4-1	TRBJ1-2	NA	CASSSHTGTGTRGDYGYTF	TGCGCCAGCAGCTCACACACCGGGACAGGGACCCGGGGGGACTATGGCTACACCTTC
NA	TRBV2	TRBJ2-6	NA	CASSPTPFSGANVLTF	TGTGCCAGCAGTCCGACACCTTTCTCTGGGGCCAACGTCCTGACTTTC
TRBD1	TRBV28	TRBJ1-5	NA	CASSLDRGAAQPQHF	TGTGCCAGCAGTCTTGACAGGGGCGCAGCTCAGCCCCAGCATTTT
TRBD2	TRBV18	TRBJ2-5	NA	CASSLPGGLETQYF	TGTGCCAGCTCACTCCCGGGGGGTCTGGAGACCCAGTACTTC
NA	TRBV7-2	TRBJ1-3	NA	CASSLVVNSGNTIYF	TGTGCCAGCAGCTTAGTGGTGAACTCTGGAAACACCATATATTTT
TRBD1	TRBV2	TRBJ2-6	NA	CASRQGAGGANVLTF	TGTGCCAGCCGACAGGGGGCGGGCGGGGCCAACGTCCTGACTTTC
NA	TRBV12-5	TRBJ1-2	NA	CASGFDSYGYTF	TGTGCTAGTGGATTTGACAGCTATGGCTACACCTTC
TRBD1	TRBV6-5	TRBJ1-3	NA	CATPQGDSGNTIYF	TGTGCTACCCCCCAGGGGGACTCTGGAAACACCATATATTTT
NA	TRBV7-2	TRBJ2-7	NA	CASSLVEGSYEQYF	TGTGCCAGCAGCTTAGTGGAGGGCTCCTACGAGCAGTACTTC
NA	TRBV2	TRBJ2-3	NA	CASRFLGDTQYF	TGTGCCAGCAGGTTTTTGGGAGATACGCAGTATTTT
NA	TRBV15	TRBJ2-3	NA	CATRVFRDTDTQYF	TGTGCCACCAGAGTTTTTAGAGACACAGATACGCAGTATTTT
TRBD2	TRBV5-1	TRBJ2-7	once	CARRGVLAGGDYEQYF	TGCGCCCGCAGAGGGGTACTGGCGGGGGGGGACTACGAGCAGTACTTC
NA	TRBV5-1	TRBJ1-5	NA	CASSRDPSNQPQHF	TGCGCCAGCAGTCGAGACCCTAGCAATCAGCCCCAGCATTTT
NA	TRBV28	TRBJ2-3	few	CASSSRRRGRDTQYF	TGTGCCAGCAGTTCCCGGCGTCGGGGGCGAGATACGCAGTATTTT
NA	TRBV6-6	TRBJ1-5	NA	CASSYSMGGHQPQHF	TGTGCCAGCAGTTACTCGATGGGAGGCCATCAGCCCCAGCATTTT
NA	TRBV18	TRBJ1-2	NA	CASSPRTASGYTF	TGTGCCAGCTCACCAAGGACAGCCAGTGGCTACACCTTC
NA	TRBV9	TRBJ1-3	NA	CASSVGQYSGNTIYF	TGTGCCAGCAGCGTAGGGCAGTACTCTGGAAACACCATATATTTT
NA	TRBV6-5	TRBJ2-2	NA	CASSYRRVDTGELFF	TGTGCCAGCAGTTACAGGCGGGTCGACACCGGGGAGCTGTTTTTT
NA	TRBV24-1	TRBJ1-2	NA	CATSDPTNRGGYTF	TGTGCCACCAGTGATCCCACAAACAGAGGTGGCTACACCTTC
NA	TRBV2	TRBJ2-7	NA	CASSDASLGEQYF	TGTGCCAGCAGTGACGCCTCCCTCGGCGAGCAGTACTTC
NA	TRBV3-1/TRBV3-2	TRBJ2-7	NA	CASSPDRYEQYF	TGTGCCAGCAGCCCGGACCGCTACGAGCAGTACTTC
TRBD1	TRBV5-1	TRBJ1-1	NA	CASSLAPAGGNTEAFF	TGCGCCAGCAGCTTGGCCCCGGCAGGGGGGAACACTGAAGCTTTCTTT
NA	TRBV10-3	TRBJ1-2	NA	CAISRQANYGYTF	TGTGCCATCAGTAGACAGGCGAACTATGGCTACACCTTC
TRBD1	TRBV6-2/TRBV6-3	TRBJ2-1	NA	CASSSFTGTGNNEQFF	TGTGCCAGCAGTTCCTTCACCGGGACAGGGAACAATGAGCAGTTCTTC
TRBD2	TRBV10-3	TRBJ2-3	NA	CAIKQRGVTDTQYF	TGTGCCATCAAACAGCGGGGGGTCACAGATACGCAGTATTTT
TRBD1	TRBV2	TRBJ1-5	NA	CASTMGQGSGQPQHF	TGTGCCAGCACCATGGGACAGGGTTCAGGTCAGCCCCAGCATTTT
TRBD1	TRBV5-4	TRBJ2-1	NA	CASTQGANSYNEQFF	TGTGCCAGCACCCAGGGGGCGAACTCCTACAATGAGCAGTTCTTC
NA	TRBV2	TRBJ1-2	NA	CASSAQGSGSYGYTF	TGTGCCAGCAGCGCTCAGGGGAGTGGATCATATGGCTACACCTTC
NA	TRBV3-1/TRBV3-2	TRBJ1-6	NA	CASSSPGYNSPLHF	TGTGCCAGCAGCTCACCAGGCTATAATTCACCCCTCCACTTT
TRBD1	TRBV27	TRBJ1-6	NA	CASNPDRVSSPLHF	TGTGCCAGCAACCCGGACAGGGTCTCTTCACCCCTCCACTTT
TRBD1	TRBV19	TRBJ1-5	NA	CASSVDRAGNQPQHF	TGTGCCAGTAGTGTGGACAGGGCGGGCAATCAGCCCCAGCATTTT
NA	TRBV18	TRBJ1-5	NA	CASSPPDQPQHF	TGTGCCAGCTCACCACCGGATCAGCCCCAGCATTTT
NA	TRBV5-8	TRBJ1-3	NA	CASSPQGNRNTIYF	TGTGCCAGCAGCCCACAGGGAAACAGAAACACCATATATTTT
NA	TRBV7-8	TRBJ1-5	once	CASSPREGTDQPQHF	TGTGCCAGCAGCCCCCGAGAGGGAACGGATCAGCCCCAGCATTTT
TRBD2	TRBV2	TRBJ2-1	NA	CARESLAGNEQFF	TGTGCCAGGGAATCCTTAGCGGGGAATGAGCAGTTCTTC
TRBD1	TRBV7-6	TRBJ1-6	NA	CASSADRDRGSPLHF	TGTGCCAGCAGCGCGGACAGGGATCGGGGATCACCCCTCCACTTT
NA	TRBV12-3/TRBV12-4	TRBJ1-2	NA	CASSQGPIYGYTF	TGTGCCAGCAGTCAGGGCCCTATCTATGGCTACACCTTC
NA	TRBV7-6	TRBJ2-2	once	CASSLVPGRPINTGELFF	TGTGCCAGCAGCTTAGTCCCAGGGAGGCCTATTAACACCGGGGAGCTGTTTTTT
TRBD1	TRBV28	TRBJ1-6	NA	CASRPTGGFSPLHF	TGTGCCAGCAGGCCGACAGGGGGCTTCTCACCCCTCCACTTT
TRBD1	TRBV2	TRBJ2-7	NA	CASRGQAAYEQYF	TGTGCCAGCAGGGGACAGGCTGCCTACGAGCAGTACTTC
NA	TRBV18	TRBJ1-3	NA	CASSPGTTPGNTIYF	TGTGCCAGCTCGCCCGGGACCACGCCTGGAAACACCATATATTTT
TRBD2	TRBV18	TRBJ2-1	NA	CASSLAGGRNEQFF	TGTGCCAGCTCCCTAGCGGGGGGCCGCAATGAGCAGTTCTTC
TRBD1	TRBV7-8	TRBJ1-1	NA	CASSLTLTGPNTEAFF	TGTGCCAGCAGCTTAACCCTGACAGGGCCGAACACTGAAGCTTTCTTT
TRBD1	TRBV6-5	TRBJ2-7	NA	CASRDSTYEQYF	TGTGCCAGCCGGGACAGTACCTACGAGCAGTACTTC
NA	TRBV9	TRBJ2-2	NA	CASSVVGRDTGELFF	TGTGCCAGCAGCGTAGTAGGCAGGGACACCGGGGAGCTGTTTTTT